These T cell receptor beta chains were read from a single sample in a study of a mutant IDH1 vaccine in newly diagnosed glioma. Generated by immunoSEQ multiplex PCR, the TCRdb table keeps only in-frame clones and is missing some. In the table there are tens of thousands of clones, roughly 87% of which are singletons. The sample here was PBMCs, taken from a glioma patient treated with radiotherapy, temozolomide or both. The receptor set was obtained from a man aged 25 to 40 with glioma. Each CDR3 is given with its conserved first and last residue. Each record gives: D gene, V gene, J gene, clone size, CDR3 DNA, CDR3 protein. D genes are given only for firm matches. Clone size is stated in some rows and not others, as once, few, many or a class when expanded.

d_call: .
v_call: TRBV7-2
j_call: TRBJ1-5
clone_size: once
cdr3_nt: TGTGCCAGCAGCCCTTTAAGCAATCAGCCCCAGCATTTT
cdr3_aa: CASSPLSNQPQHF

d_call: .
v_call: TRBV4-1
j_call: TRBJ2-3
clone_size: .
cdr3_nt: TGCGCCAGCAGCCAAGGGCTTAGATCACCGGGGGTCAGCACAGATACGCAGTATTTT
cdr3_aa: CASSQGLRSPGVSTDTQYF

d_call: .
v_call: TRBV5-1
j_call: TRBJ2-3
clone_size: .
cdr3_nt: TGCGCCAGCAGCGTGGACACAGATACGCAGTATTTT
cdr3_aa: CASSVDTDTQYF

d_call: TRBD1
v_call: TRBV5-1
j_call: TRBJ1-2
clone_size: .
cdr3_nt: TGCGCCAGCAGCGGCTGGGGACAGGACTATGGCTACACCTTC
cdr3_aa: CASSGWGQDYGYTF

d_call: TRBD2
v_call: TRBV9
j_call: TRBJ2-1
clone_size: .
cdr3_nt: TGTGCCAGCAGAGAAGTGGGGCGGGAGGGAGGTGAGCAGTTCTTC
cdr3_aa: CASREVGREGGEQFF

d_call: TRBD1
v_call: TRBV7-3
j_call: TRBJ2-7
clone_size: .
cdr3_nt: TGTGCCAGCAGCTTCGGAGGGACAGGGGGCGACGAGCAGTACTTC
cdr3_aa: CASSFGGTGGDEQYF

d_call: .
v_call: TRBV5-1
j_call: TRBJ2-1
clone_size: few
cdr3_nt: TGCGCCAGCAGCTTGGACGGCTACGTCATGGGGAATGAGCAGTTCTTC
cdr3_aa: CASSLDGYVMGNEQFF

d_call: .
v_call: TRBV11-2
j_call: TRBJ2-3
clone_size: .
cdr3_nt: TGTGCCAGCAGCCCTAGGGGAGGTAGTTATACGCAGTATTTT
cdr3_aa: CASSPRGGSYTQYF

d_call: .
v_call: TRBV11-2
j_call: TRBJ2-2
clone_size: .
cdr3_nt: TGTGCCAGCAGCTTAGATCAGACTAGAGGCGTCACCGGGGAGCTGTTTTTT
cdr3_aa: CASSLDQTRGVTGELFF

d_call: .
v_call: TRBV4-1
j_call: TRBJ2-7
clone_size: .
cdr3_nt: TGCGCCAGCAGCCAAGGCCAGGGATGGGCCTACGAGCAGTACTTC
cdr3_aa: CASSQGQGWAYEQYF

d_call: .
v_call: TRBV5-6
j_call: TRBJ2-7
clone_size: .
cdr3_nt: TGTGCCAGCAGCTGGGGGTTGGCCAAGGGCTACGAGCAGTACTTC
cdr3_aa: CASSWGLAKGYEQYF

d_call: .
v_call: TRBV29-1
j_call: TRBJ2-5
clone_size: .
cdr3_nt: TGCAGCGCTGCACCATCAGGGTCTGAGCAGTACTTC
cdr3_aa: CSAAPSGSEQYF

d_call: TRBD1
v_call: TRBV5-4
j_call: TRBJ1-2
clone_size: .
cdr3_nt: TGTGCCAGCAGCTTGTTACAGGGGGGCTACACCTTC
cdr3_aa: CASSLLQGGYTF

d_call: .
v_call: TRBV18
j_call: TRBJ1-1
clone_size: few
cdr3_nt: TGTGCCAGCACCTCACAGGGTACTGAAGCTTTCTTT
cdr3_aa: CASTSQGTEAFF

d_call: TRBD1
v_call: TRBV28
j_call: TRBJ1-4
clone_size: .
cdr3_nt: TGTGCCAGCCTTGACAGGGTAAATGAAAAACTGTTTTTT
cdr3_aa: CASLDRVNEKLFF

d_call: TRBD2
v_call: TRBV29-1
j_call: TRBJ2-7
clone_size: .
cdr3_nt: TGCAGCGCCTCAGGGCCTAGCGGGGGGTCCTCCTACGAGCAGTACTTC
cdr3_aa: CSASGPSGGSSYEQYF

d_call: .
v_call: TRBV27
j_call: TRBJ2-7
clone_size: .
cdr3_nt: TGTGCCAGCAGCCAAGATCCCGCCTTCCGAGGCGGAGCGTACGAGCAGTACTTC
cdr3_aa: CASSQDPAFRGGAYEQYF

d_call: .
v_call: TRBV5-4
j_call: TRBJ2-3
clone_size: .
cdr3_nt: TGTGCCAGCAGCCCCCCGGCCACAGATACGCAGTATTTT
cdr3_aa: CASSPPATDTQYF

d_call: TRBD1
v_call: TRBV7-9
j_call: TRBJ1-5
clone_size: .
cdr3_nt: TGTGCCAGCAGCCGGACAGGGGAAGGCCAGCCCCAGCATTTT
cdr3_aa: CASSRTGEGQPQHF

d_call: .
v_call: TRBV20-1
j_call: TRBJ2-5
clone_size: .
cdr3_nt: TGCAGTGTGGTCGACCAAGAGACCCAGTACTTC
cdr3_aa: CSVVDQETQYF

d_call: .
v_call: TRBV20-1
j_call: TRBJ2-1
clone_size: .
cdr3_nt: TGCAGTGTCCCGGGTAGGCATGAGCAGTTCTTC
cdr3_aa: CSVPGRHEQFF

d_call: .
v_call: TRBV2
j_call: TRBJ1-2
clone_size: .
cdr3_nt: TGTGCCAGCAGTGTTTTAGAAGGGGCTGGCTACACCTTC
cdr3_aa: CASSVLEGAGYTF

d_call: TRBD1
v_call: TRBV10-3
j_call: TRBJ1-5
clone_size: .
cdr3_nt: TGTGCCATCAGTGTGGACAGGGACGATCAGCCCCAGCATTTT
cdr3_aa: CAISVDRDDQPQHF

d_call: .
v_call: TRBV10-1
j_call: TRBJ2-2
clone_size: .
cdr3_nt: TGCGCCACCCAGCGGAGCTCGAACACCGGGGAGCTGTTTTTT
cdr3_aa: CATQRSSNTGELFF

d_call: .
v_call: TRBV27
j_call: TRBJ2-2
clone_size: .
cdr3_nt: TGTGCCAGCAGTCCTCTGGGCGGCGGCGGGGAGCTGTTTTTT
cdr3_aa: CASSPLGGGGELFF

d_call: TRBD2
v_call: TRBV2
j_call: TRBJ2-4
clone_size: .
cdr3_nt: TGTGCCAGCAGTTCAATACTAGCGGGCTTAAGGAACATTCAGTACTTC
cdr3_aa: CASSSILAGLRNIQYF

d_call: .
v_call: TRBV5-6
j_call: TRBJ2-7
clone_size: .
cdr3_nt: TGTGCCAGCGTCGGCAAAAACTACGAGCAGTACTTC
cdr3_aa: CASVGKNYEQYF

d_call: .
v_call: TRBV25-1
j_call: TRBJ1-6
clone_size: .
cdr3_nt: TGTGCCAGCAGTGCTCCGGGTCTGGGCTATAATTCACCCCTCCACTTT
cdr3_aa: CASSAPGLGYNSPLHF

d_call: .
v_call: TRBV2
j_call: TRBJ1-5
clone_size: .
cdr3_nt: TGTGCCAGCAGGCAGGGACTTTATAGCAATCAGCCCCAGCATTTT
cdr3_aa: CASRQGLYSNQPQHF

d_call: .
v_call: TRBV6-5
j_call: TRBJ1-1
clone_size: .
cdr3_nt: TGTGCCAGCAGTTACCGACAGAGGAACACTGAAGCTTTCTTT
cdr3_aa: CASSYRQRNTEAFF

d_call: .
v_call: TRBV4-1
j_call: TRBJ1-5
clone_size: .
cdr3_nt: TGCGCCAGCAGCCAAGGTCGGGGAAATCAGCCCCAGCATTTT
cdr3_aa: CASSQGRGNQPQHF

d_call: TRBD1
v_call: TRBV19
j_call: TRBJ2-2
clone_size: .
cdr3_nt: TGTGCCAGTACTTACGGGACAGAGAACACCGGGGAGCTGTTTTTT
cdr3_aa: CASTYGTENTGELFF

d_call: .
v_call: TRBV27
j_call: TRBJ2-6
clone_size: few
cdr3_nt: TGTGCCAGCAGTGTCTCTCCGGGACGGTTCTCTGGGGCCAACGTCCTGACTTTC
cdr3_aa: CASSVSPGRFSGANVLTF

d_call: TRBD2
v_call: TRBV29-1
j_call: TRBJ2-1
clone_size: .
cdr3_nt: TGCAGCGTCACTACATTGTGGGAGGGTTACAATGAGCAGTTCTTC
cdr3_aa: CSVTTLWEGYNEQFF

d_call: .
v_call: TRBV7-8
j_call: TRBJ1-4
clone_size: .
cdr3_nt: TGTGCCAGCAGCTTAGGAAGGAGGGCTGAAAAACTGTTTTTT
cdr3_aa: CASSLGRRAEKLFF

d_call: .
v_call: TRBV29-1
j_call: TRBJ1-5
clone_size: .
cdr3_nt: TGCAGCGTTGGGGGCAGGGGCAATCAGCCCCAGCATTTT
cdr3_aa: CSVGGRGNQPQHF

d_call: TRBD1
v_call: TRBV7-2
j_call: TRBJ1-6
clone_size: .
cdr3_nt: TGTGCCAGCAGCTTAGTACCGGGGACAGGCAATTCACCCCTCCACTTT
cdr3_aa: CASSLVPGTGNSPLHF

d_call: .
v_call: TRBV9
j_call: TRBJ2-3
clone_size: .
cdr3_nt: TGTGCCAGCAGCGCTTACTCGGGGGGCACAGATACGCAGTATTTT
cdr3_aa: CASSAYSGGTDTQYF

d_call: TRBD2
v_call: TRBV11-2
j_call: TRBJ2-5
clone_size: .
cdr3_nt: TGTGCCAGCAGCTACAGACTAGCTTTGGGTGAGGAGACCCAGTACTTC
cdr3_aa: CASSYRLALGEETQYF

d_call: .
v_call: TRBV2
j_call: TRBJ1-4
clone_size: few
cdr3_nt: TGTGCCAGCGCAGCTCAGGGTTTGGAGATCGGGGAAAAACTGTTTTTT
cdr3_aa: CASAAQGLEIGEKLFF

d_call: .
v_call: TRBV7-9
j_call: TRBJ2-5
clone_size: .
cdr3_nt: TGTGCCAGCAGCCCTGCTCCGGTAAAGGGCCCCCAAGAGACCCAGTACTTC
cdr3_aa: CASSPAPVKGPQETQYF

d_call: .
v_call: TRBV7-8
j_call: TRBJ1-1
clone_size: .
cdr3_nt: TGTGCCAGCAGCCCGACCCGTTGGGACACTGAAGCTTTCTTT
cdr3_aa: CASSPTRWDTEAFF

d_call: .
v_call: TRBV5-4
j_call: TRBJ1-3
clone_size: .
cdr3_nt: TGTGCCAGCAGCTTGGACAGGGCCTCTGGAAACACCATATATTTT
cdr3_aa: CASSLDRASGNTIYF

d_call: .
v_call: TRBV7-9
j_call: TRBJ2-2
clone_size: .
cdr3_nt: TGTGCCAGCAGCGTGTCGGACCCTGGACGTCCCGGGGAGCTGTTTTTT
cdr3_aa: CASSVSDPGRPGELFF

d_call: .
v_call: TRBV19
j_call: TRBJ1-1
clone_size: .
cdr3_nt: TGTGCCAGTAGAGCCGGGGTGCTCACTGAAGCTTTCTTT
cdr3_aa: CASRAGVLTEAFF

d_call: .
v_call: TRBV7-9
j_call: TRBJ2-2
clone_size: .
cdr3_nt: TGTGCCAGCAGCTTCTCCCGGATCCCCGGGGAGCTGTTTTTT
cdr3_aa: CASSFSRIPGELFF

d_call: .
v_call: TRBV6-6
j_call: TRBJ1-1
clone_size: .
cdr3_nt: TGTGCCAGCAGTTATAAAGGGGAGGTCACTGAAGCTTTCTTT
cdr3_aa: CASSYKGEVTEAFF

d_call: .
v_call: TRBV7-2
j_call: TRBJ2-3
clone_size: .
cdr3_nt: TGTGCCAGCAGCTTAGCGGGGGGGGCCGGCACAGATACGCAGTATTTT
cdr3_aa: CASSLAGGAGTDTQYF

d_call: TRBD2
v_call: TRBV5-1
j_call: TRBJ2-3
clone_size: .
cdr3_nt: TGCGCCAGCAGCTGGGGACTAGCGCCTAACACAGATACGCAGTATTTT
cdr3_aa: CASSWGLAPNTDTQYF

d_call: .
v_call: TRBV6-5
j_call: TRBJ1-2
clone_size: .
cdr3_nt: TGTGCCAGCAGTTTAACACTCAACTATGGCTACACCTTC
cdr3_aa: CASSLTLNYGYTF

d_call: .
v_call: TRBV2
j_call: TRBJ2-7
clone_size: .
cdr3_nt: TGTGCCAGCAGTGAAGCCCGATTTCCCTACGAGCAGTACTTC
cdr3_aa: CASSEARFPYEQYF

d_call: .
v_call: TRBV30
j_call: TRBJ2-7
clone_size: .
cdr3_nt: TGTGCCTGGACCGCCTTTCGCGAGCAGTACTTC
cdr3_aa: CAWTAFREQYF

d_call: .
v_call: TRBV30
j_call: TRBJ2-1
clone_size: few
cdr3_nt: TGTGCCTGTCGCAGCCACAATGAGCAGTTCTTC
cdr3_aa: CACRSHNEQFF

d_call: .
v_call: TRBV28
j_call: TRBJ2-7
clone_size: .
cdr3_nt: TGTGCCAGCAGTTTATTAGGGGACCGCTACGAGCAGTACTTC
cdr3_aa: CASSLLGDRYEQYF

d_call: .
v_call: TRBV19
j_call: TRBJ1-1
clone_size: .
cdr3_nt: TGTGCCAGTGCCGGGACTCTGATATATTTGAACACTGAAGCTTTCTTT
cdr3_aa: CASAGTLIYLNTEAFF